This T cell receptor beta chain was identified in a study of molecular identifiers for immune sequencing clone quantification. TCRdb re-derived calls from the PCR reads in MiXCR, one entry per CDR3 protein. The sample records hundreds of thousands of distinct CDR3 sequences, about 20% being singletons. In its sample, this clonotype was seen many times. The CDR3 has 15 residues. V was pared by 3 bases and J by 3 bases, with 11 bases between. Germline-derived CDR1 and CDR2 are ENHRY and SYGVKD. This receptor was identified in a human donor in good health. Some libraries in this study had Jurkat cell RNA spiked in. Sample: naive CD8+ T cells from blood, with Jurkat cell RNA spiked in. Subset here: FACS-sorted CD8+CD4-CCR7+CD45RA+ naive T cells. The V and J genes are TRBV10-3 and TRBJ1-4; D might be TRBD1 (6 bases). The CDR3 reads CAISDPGAANEKLFF. CDR3 DNA sequence: TGTGCCATCAGTGATCCGGGGGCAGCTAATGAAAAACTGTTTTTT.